The source of this T cell receptor (beta chain) is a study of blood T cell repertoires in COVID-19. Overall study context: Donors in the United States, Italy and Spain gave samples during acute or convalescent COVID-19.

TCRdb's copy holds only in-frame clones and misses some; the assay was immunoSEQ multiplex PCR. The sample records roughly 50,000 clones, over 70% being singletons. Germline lookup yields CDR1 SGHAT and CDR2 FQNNGV. V lost 5 bases to trimming and J lost 0 bases; unmatched junction nucleotides: 10. The CDR3 totals 18 residues. This clone was seen at least ten times. The clonotype was recovered from a human donor with active or convalescent COVID-19. The donor label of this sample is uncertain. Source material: peripheral blood. The chain carries TRBV11-2 and TRBJ1-6; TRBD1 matches 7 bases. DNA of the CDR3: TGTGCCAGCAGCCTCCGGGCAGGGGGTAGCTCCTATAATTCACCCCTCCACTTT. It is translated as CASSLRAGGSSYNSPLHF.